Detailed here is one TCR beta chain. This sample is drawn from a study of T cell changes during pregnancy in multiple sclerosis. Some clones are missing from TCRdb's copy, which holds only in-frame ones; the method was immunoSEQ multiplex PCR. This sample has some 43,000 clones, with roughly 93% found just once. This CDR3 has 15 residues. CDR1 and CDR2 (germline): LNHDA, SQIVND (reference sequence). V shed 3 bases and J 7 bases; nucleotides not matched to a gene: 9. Specimen: CD8+ T cells from peripheral blood mononuclear cells, collected in the third trimester of pregnancy. The chain uses TRBV19 and TRBJ2-1; 7 positions match TRBD2. The sequence derives from a female donor with multiple sclerosis, enrolled in a pregnancy study. CDR3 in DNA: TGTGCCAGTAGTATCTCCCGGACTAGGAATAATGAGCAGTTCTTC. Protein sequence: CASSISRTRNNEQFF.